This TCR beta chain was captured by sequencing in a study of shared clonotypes between healthy human individuals. Investigators spread the genomic DNA of each subset evenly over several immunoSEQ plates. The repertoire was sequenced with immunoSEQ multiplex PCR; TCRdb's copy has only in-frame clones and lacks some. The table includes hundreds of thousands of clones, approximately 92% detected once. It was CD45RO-negative cells, positively selected for CCR7, that made up naive CD8 cells, with terminally differentiated effector memory CD45RA+ cells excluded. This CDR3 has 17 residues. With 3 bases removed from V and 4 bases from J, the gap between germline ends came to 21 bases. Germline V CDR1 and CDR2: MDHEN, SYDVKM.

This sequence was found in a man between 25 and 39 years old in good health. Sequencing was carried out using naive CD8+ T cells sorted from blood. The chain recombines TRBV28 with TRBJ1-1, with D unresolved. The CDR3 nucleotides are TGTGCCAGCAGTTTGCGACGATCCGTGAGGTTTGGCACTGAAGCTTTCTTT. It codes for CASSLRRSVRFGTEAFF.